These 28 T cell receptor beta chains were all obtained from the same sample, sequenced in a study of blood T cell repertoires in COVID-19. Only in-frame clones appear in the TCRdb table, and some are missing; sequencing was by immunoSEQ multiplex PCR. In the table there are about 130,000 clones, 84% of which are singletons. Sample: peripheral blood. Receptor source: a woman aged 60-75 years with acute or convalescent COVID-19.

About this clone itself: The junction shows a germline mismatch at one end, possibly a read error. The gene calls are TRBV18 and TRBJ2-3, with D possibly being TRBD1 (6 bases). The length of the CDR3 is 17 residues. The germline V gene encodes CDR1 KGHSH and CDR2 LQKENI. CDR3 sequence reads: CASSAPVGTRGVDTQYF. The CDR3 nucleotides read TGTGCCAGCTCAGCACCCGTGGGGACACGGGGTGTGGATACGCAGTATTTT.

V is TRBV6-6 and J is TRBJ1-1; 9 nucleotides match TRBD1. Trimming cost V 5 bases and J 10 bases; bases outside gene matches: 8. Germline-derived CDR1 and CDR2 are MNHNY and SVGAGI (reference sequence). The CDR3 consists of 13 residues. CDR3 sequence reads: CASSDRDRERAFF. The CDR3 nucleotides are TGTGCCAGCAGTGACCGGGACAGGGAACGAGCTTTCTTT.

The V and J genes are TRBV10-3 and TRBJ2-3; D gene ambiguous. Per the germline V gene, CDR1 is ENHRY and CDR2 is SYGVKD. CDR3 length equals 11 residues. The ends were cut back, 3 bases at V and 4 bases at J, with 2 bases in the middle. CDR3: CAISDSDTQYF. CDR3 DNA: TGTGCCATCAGTGACTCAGATACGCAGTATTTT.

The chain is built from TRBV12-3 or TRBV12-4 and TRBJ1-1; no firm D call. Deletions cut 4 bases from V and 0 bases from J, with 6 bases between. This CDR3 is built from 13 residues. The CDR3 protein is CASSSDMNTEAFF. CDR3 nucleotides: TGTGCCAGCAGTTCCGACATGAACACTGAAGCTTTCTTT.

The chain joins TRBV27 to TRBJ2-5, with a weak D call TRBD1 (7 bases). The ends were cut back, 2 bases at V and 4 bases at J, with 20 bases in the middle. Germline lookup yields CDR1 MNHEY and CDR2 SMNVEV (reference sequence). CDR3 length: 17 residues. The CDR3 DNA reads TGTGCCAGCAGTTTAAGGCCTTACCAGGGGGGCCTAGAGACCCAGTACTTC. This gives the protein CASSLRPYQGGLETQYF.

The chain links TRBV4-1 to TRBJ1-3; D gene unclear. The CDR3 extends over 15 amino acids. Trimming stripped 0 bases from V and 4 bases from J, with 10 bases between. Per germline, CDR1 MGHRA and CDR2 YSYEKL. CDR3 DNA sequence: TGCGCCAGCAGCCAAGAGTCAGTGGTAGGAAACACCATATATTTT. The encoded protein is CASSQESVVGNTIYF.

The chain has TRBV27 and TRBJ1-6; perhaps TRBD1 as D (6 bases). The CDR3 extends over 14 amino acids. V was pared by 6 bases and J by 6 bases, with 12 bases between. The germline V gene encodes CDR1 MNHEY and CDR2 SMNVEV (reference sequence). CDR3 sequence: CASSLGTFNSPLHF. DNA of the CDR3: TGTGCCAGCAGCCTCGGGACATTTAATTCACCCCTCCACTTT.

J is TRBJ1-5 and V is TRBV27, with TRBD1 matching over 7 bases. J was trimmed by 0 bases and V by 5 bases; bases with no gene match: 4. This CDR3 region has 15 residues. In germline, CDR1 is MNHEY, CDR2 SMNVEV (reference sequence). As DNA, the CDR3 is TGTGCCAGCAGTAGGGGGCTGAGTAGCAATCAGCCCCAGCATTTT. Residues: CASSRGLSSNQPQHF.

The V call is TRBV30, the J call TRBJ2-3, with D possibly matching TRBD2 (5 bases). V lost 4 bases to trimming and J lost 0 bases, with 14 bases between them. The germline CDR1 and CDR2 sequences are GTSNPN and SVGIG (reference sequence). The CDR3 runs 15 residues. For the CDR3, the DNA is TGTGCCTGGAATCGCCTGAGAGGGAGCACAGATACGCAGTATTTT. Translation: CAWNRLRGSTDTQYF.

The CDR3 region is CASSFLGDRGTEAFF. The CDR3 bases are TGTGCCAGCAGTTTCCTTGGGGACAGGGGCACTGAAGCTTTCTTT. The gene calls are TRBV28 and TRBJ1-1, with TRBD1 matching 10 bases. The CDR3 extends over 15 amino acids. The V segment lost 3 bases and the J segment 4 bases; nucleotides outside the gene matches: 5. Germline V CDR1 and CDR2: MDHEN, SYDVKM.

V is TRBV12-5 and J is TRBJ1-5, with D hard to call. This CDR3 comprises 13 residues. Germline CDR1 LGHNT, CDR2 FRNRAP. Trimming stripped 4 bases from V and 7 bases from J, with 11 bases between. CDR3 region: CASGSGLPQPQHF. In DNA, the CDR3 is TGTGCTAGTGGTTCCGGACTTCCCCAGCCCCAGCATTTT.

The chain combines TRBV6-1 with TRBJ1-5; a weak D match, TRBD1 (5 bases). This CDR3 spans 16 amino acids. Germline CDR1 is MNHNS and CDR2 is SASEGT. With 2 bases removed from V and 2 bases from J, the gap between germline ends came to 13 bases. CDR3 sequence reads: CASSETRGWGNQPQHF. As DNA, the CDR3 is TGTGCCAGCAGTGAAACAAGGGGATGGGGCAATCAGCCCCAGCATTTT.

The rearrangement uses TRBV3-1 (or the pseudogene TRBV3-2) and TRBJ1-1; a weak D match, TRBD1 (6 bases). This CDR3 has 12 residues. Trimming removed 8 bases at V and 2 bases at J, with 9 bases between. CDR1 is LGHDT and CDR2 is YNNKEL in the germline V gene (reference sequence). The CDR3 nucleotides are TGTGCCAGCGGGGGACACAACACTGAAGCTTTCTTT. The encoded protein is CASGGHNTEAFF.

The genes are TRBV3-1 (or the pseudogene TRBV3-2) and TRBJ1-2; D gene unclear. Germline V gene sequence: CDR1 LGHDT, CDR2 YNNKEL (reference sequence). This CDR3 is 14 amino acids long. V dropped 6 bases and J dropped 8 bases, with 19 bases sitting between them. In DNA, the CDR3 is TGTGCCAGCAGGGTAGATGGGCTTCTCGGCGGCTACACCTTC. Translating gives CASRVDGLLGGYTF.

The chain has TRBV10-3 and TRBJ1-1, with 7 bases that match TRBD1. The CDR3 covers 13 residues. V trimming: 7 bases; J trimming: 7 bases; junction bases outside the gene matches: 9. Germline CDR1 is ENHRY and CDR2 is SYGVKD. The CDR3 sequence: CAINKEQGFEAFF. The DNA for the CDR3 is TGTGCCATCAACAAAGAACAGGGGTTTGAAGCTTTCTTT.

J is TRBJ2-5 and V is TRBV7-8, with 7 nucleotides matching TRBD1. The CDR3 totals 16 residues. The germline CDR1 and CDR2 sequences are SGHVS and FQNEAQ. V lost 2 bases, J lost 0 bases, and 6 bases stayed unmatched. In nucleotides, the CDR3 is TGTGCCAGCAGCTTATGGGACAGTGCGTACCAAGAGACCCAGTACTTC. This encodes CASSLWDSAYQETQYF. The entire variable domain, with the rest obtained from reference TRBV7-8 and TRBJ2-5, is as follows: GAGVSQSPRYKVAKRGQDVALRCDPISGHVSLFWYQQALGQGPEFLTYFQNEAQLDKSGLPSDRFFAERPEGSVSTLKIQRTQQEDSAVYLCASSLWDSAYQETQYFGPGTRLLVL.

This sequence joins TRBV27 and TRBJ1-2, with TRBD1 matching over 7 bases. After removal of 6 bases from V and 8 bases from J, the junction contained 6 bases not matched to a gene. CDR3 length equals 12 residues. The germline gives CDR1 MNHEY, CDR2 SMNVEV (reference sequence). The DNA for the CDR3 is TGTGCCAGCAGCCCCACAGGGGAAGGCTACACCTTC. As protein: CASSPTGEGYTF.

The chain recombines TRBV6-4 with TRBJ1-5; the D is unclear. Germline V gene data show CDR1 as MRHNA and CDR2 as SNTAGT. This CDR3 spans 15 amino acids. Trimming removed 3 bases from V and 5 bases from J, with 14 bases in between. The CDR3 is CASSEARRRHQPQHF. The CDR3 DNA reads as TGTGCCAGCAGTGAAGCGCGACGGAGACATCAGCCCCAGCATTTT.

The J gene is TRBJ2-2, the V gene TRBV7-9; D remains unclear. V was clipped by 1 base and J by 7 bases, with 13 bases between them. The CDR3 sequence is 15 residues long. CDR1 is SEHNR, CDR2 FQNEAQ, per germline (reference sequence). This chain's CDR3 is CASSLDERPGGELFF. The DNA of the CDR3 is TGTGCCAGCAGCTTAGACGAGAGGCCCGGCGGGGAGCTGTTTTTT.

The chain carries TRBV4-1 and TRBJ1-6; TRBD1 agrees at 9 bases. Germline loops: CDR1 MGHRA, CDR2 YSYEKL. CDR3 length: 16 amino acids. J lost 8 bases, V lost 4 bases, and 9 bases had no gene match. This CDR3 is CASSPGQGIAYSPLHF. Written as DNA, the CDR3 is TGCGCCAGCAGCCCGGGACAGGGAATTGCTTATTCACCCCTCCACTTT.

This rearrangement joins TRBV19 to TRBJ1-2; 8 bases align to TRBD1. This CDR3 comprises 14 residues. Germline values: CDR1 LNHDA, CDR2 SQIVND (reference sequence). The V segment lost 8 bases and the J segment 8 bases; nucleotides outside the gene matches: 13. CDR3 sequence: CASSTPGQGDGYTF. The CDR3 nucleotides are TGTGCCAGTTCAACCCCTGGACAGGGCGACGGCTACACCTTC.

The gene calls are TRBV7-2 and TRBJ1-6, with D unclear. The CDR3 contains 11 residues. Germline V gives CDR1 SGHTA, CDR2 FQGNSA. With 2 bases removed from V and 12 bases from J, the gap between germline ends came to 5 bases. The CDR3 reads CASSLRGPLHF. CDR3 nucleotides: TGTGCCAGCAGCTTACGCGGACCCCTCCACTTT. The full variable domain, with the rest looked up from reference TRBV7-2 and TRBJ1-6, is GAGVSQSPSNKVTEKGKDVELRCDPISGHTALYWYRQSLGQGLEFLIYFQGNSAPDKSGLPSDRFSAERTGGSVSTLTIQRTQQEDSAVYLCASSLRGPLHFGNGTRLTVT.

This rearrangement joins TRBV11-3 to TRBJ2-2, with D hard to call. Germline-derived CDR1 and CDR2 are SGHNT and YENEEA. The CDR3 spans 14 residues. V was shortened by 5 bases and J by 6 bases, with 13 bases between the two germline ends. The CDR3 DNA is TGTGCCAGCAGCCCCGGTGGGCTGGCCGGGGAGCTGTTTTTT. It translates to CASSPGGLAGELFF.

The chain links TRBV2 to TRBJ2-4, with TRBD1 identical over 7 bases. Trimming at V came to 6 bases and at J to 0 bases, leaving 5 bases not matched to a gene. The CDR3 is made up of 15 amino acids. Looked up from germline, CDR1 is SNHLY and CDR2 is FYNNEI. For the CDR3, the DNA is TGTGCCAGCAGGGACAGGAGGCTAGCCAAAAACATTCAGTACTTC. This gives the protein CASRDRRLAKNIQYF.

The chain joins TRBV3-1 (or the pseudogene TRBV3-2) to TRBJ2-5; a weak D match, TRBD1 (8 bases). Germline V gene data show CDR1 as LGHDT and CDR2 as YNNKEL (reference sequence). The CDR3 has 16 amino acids. With 4 bases removed from V and 4 bases from J, the gap between germline ends came to 19 bases. DNA of the CDR3: TGTGCCAGCAGCCCCGTCGCGACAGGGGAGGGAGAGACCCAGTACTTC. Residues: CASSPVATGEGETQYF.

This clone was seen just once. The chain employs TRBV12-5 and TRBJ2-1, with TRBD1 as a possible D gene (6 bases). In germline, CDR1 is LGHNT, CDR2 FRNRAP. CDR3 length: 14 amino acids. V lost 0 bases and J lost 12, with 15 bases in between. Written as DNA, the CDR3 is TGTGCTAGTGGTTTGGTAGATACAGGGTCAGGGCAGTTCTTC. As protein: CASGLVDTGSGQFF.

This sequence joins TRBV2 and TRBJ2-5, with D perhaps matching TRBD1 (7 bases). The V gene's germline CDR1 is SNHLY and CDR2 FYNNEI. This CDR3 has 13 amino acids. V lost 7 bases and J lost 5, with 14 bases in between. The CDR3 sequence: CASTWDSGETQYF. Written as DNA, the CDR3 is TGTGCCAGCACCTGGGACAGCGGGGAGACCCAGTACTTC.

The V call is TRBV11-2, the J call TRBJ2-5; 7 bases agree with TRBD1. Trimming took 5 bases from V and 1 from J; bases not matched to a gene: 7. This CDR3 is built from 15 residues. The germline gives CDR1 SGHAT, CDR2 FQNNGV. The CDR3 loop reads CASSKGDRIQETQYF. The CDR3 DNA reads as TGTGCCAGCAGCAAAGGGGACAGAATCCAAGAGACCCAGTACTTC.